The rows below give T cell receptor beta chains drawn from one sample of a study of a mutant IDH1 vaccine in newly diagnosed glioma. The data were produced by immunoSEQ multiplex PCR, yet TCRdb's version contains in-frame clones alone and is incomplete. The sample lists some 60,000 clones; roughly 80% were seen once. No antigen has been identified for these receptors. The sequencing here drew on PBMCs, taken from a glioma patient whose treatment included an IDH1 peptide vaccine. The receptors were gathered from a man aged 25-40 years with glioma. Each CDR3 is given with its conserved first and last residue. Fields, in order: CDR3 protein, CDR3 DNA, D gene, J gene, clone size, V gene. The D gene is left open where the match is weak. Expanded clones are given a class, and other clones once, few, many or no size at all.

CDR3: CASSLQGNTEAFF
DNA: TGTGCCAGCAGTTTACAGGGGAACACTGAAGCTTTCTTT
D: .
J: TRBJ1-1
size: few
V: TRBV2

CDR3: CASSDMGGRGQPQHF
DNA: TGTGCCAGCAGTGACATGGGGGGAAGGGGTCAGCCCCAGCATTTT
D: .
J: TRBJ1-5
size: .
V: TRBV6-1

CDR3: CASHLAGAGGELFF
DNA: TGCGCCAGCCATCTAGCGGGAGCGGGCGGGGAGCTGTTTTTT
D: TRBD2
J: TRBJ2-2
size: .
V: TRBV10-2

CDR3: CAWTGLVRGGDTQYF
DNA: TGTGCCTGGACCGGGCTTGTCCGGGGCGGAGATACGCAGTATTTT
D: .
J: TRBJ2-3
size: .
V: TRBV30

CDR3: CATPGQGSCEQYF
DNA: TGTGCCACTCCGGGACAGGGATCGTGCGAGCAGTACTTC
D: TRBD1
J: TRBJ2-7
size: .
V: TRBV28

CDR3: CASSKKGGSIGSGANVLTF
DNA: TGTGCCAGCAGCAAAAAGGGTGGGAGTATAGGGAGTGGGGCCAACGTCCTGACTTTC
D: .
J: TRBJ2-6
size: once
V: TRBV21-1

CDR3: CASTPSGNRYNEQFF
DNA: TGTGCCAGCACACCTAGCGGGAATCGATACAATGAGCAGTTCTTC
D: TRBD2
J: TRBJ2-1
size: .
V: TRBV7-3

CDR3: CASSVGGVYNEQFF
DNA: TGTGCCAGCAGCGTAGGGGGGGTCTACAATGAGCAGTTCTTC
D: .
J: TRBJ2-1
size: .
V: TRBV9

CDR3: CAWGLASEWRNTIYF
DNA: TGTGCCTGGGGTTTGGCCTCGGAGTGGAGAAACACCATATATTTT
D: .
J: TRBJ1-3
size: .
V: TRBV5-4

CDR3: CASSYLNSNQPQHF
DNA: TGTGCCAGTAGCTATCTGAATAGCAATCAGCCCCAGCATTTT
D: .
J: TRBJ1-5
size: .
V: TRBV19

CDR3: CASSYSTSLQAFF
DNA: TGTGCCAGCAGTTACTCGACCAGCCTCCAAGCTTTCTTT
D: .
J: TRBJ1-1
size: .
V: TRBV6-5

CDR3: CASSLIYTPSYEQYF
DNA: TGTGCCAGCAGCTTGATCTATACCCCCTCCTACGAGCAGTACTTC
D: .
J: TRBJ2-7
size: .
V: TRBV7-2

CDR3: CSAEVKDYEQYF
DNA: TGCAGCGCTGAGGTGAAGGACTACGAGCAGTACTTC
D: .
J: TRBJ2-7
size: .
V: TRBV29-1

CDR3: CASSLWAAQETQYF
DNA: TGTGCCAGCAGCTTGTGGGCAGCCCAAGAGACCCAGTACTTC
D: .
J: TRBJ2-5
size: .
V: TRBV5-5

CDR3: CASSQTLDPLYEQYF
DNA: TGCGCCAGCAGCCAAACCTTGGACCCCCTCTACGAGCAGTACTTC
D: .
J: TRBJ2-7
size: .
V: TRBV4-3

CDR3: CASSLGLFRDGGQSYGYTF
DNA: TGTGCCAGCAGCCTTGGCCTGTTTCGAGACGGGGGGCAATCCTATGGCTACACCTTC
D: .
J: TRBJ1-2
size: .
V: TRBV5-8

CDR3: CASSLVLGIGELFF
DNA: TGCGCCAGCAGCTTGGTTCTAGGGATAGGGGAGCTGTTTTTT
D: .
J: TRBJ2-2
size: .
V: TRBV5-1

CDR3: CASSLLGANVLTF
DNA: TGTGCCAGCAGCTTGTTGGGCGCCAACGTCCTGACTTTC
D: .
J: TRBJ2-6
size: .
V: TRBV5-4

CDR3: CASSLEGPRRFF
DNA: TGCGCCAGCAGCTTGGAGGGCCCCAGGAGGTTCTTC
D: .
J: TRBJ2-1
size: .
V: TRBV5-1

CDR3: CASSPRRTSGDLNIQYF
DNA: TGTGCCAGCTCACCAAGGCGGACTAGCGGGGACCTAAACATTCAGTACTTC
D: TRBD2
J: TRBJ2-4
size: .
V: TRBV18

CDR3: CAWNGRGAYEQYF
DNA: TGTGCCTGGAACGGGAGGGGAGCCTACGAGCAGTACTTC
D: TRBD2
J: TRBJ2-7
size: .
V: TRBV30

CDR3: CASSRIHGIHEQYF
DNA: TGTGCCAGCAGCCGGATTCATGGGATCCACGAGCAGTACTTC
D: .
J: TRBJ2-7
size: .
V: TRBV28

CDR3: CASSTETPVYNEQFF
DNA: TGTGCCAGCAGCACCGAAACCCCCGTATACAATGAGCAGTTCTTC
D: .
J: TRBJ2-1
size: .
V: TRBV4-2

CDR3: CASSPGTSSNEQFF
DNA: TGTGCCAGCAGCCCGGGGACTAGTAGCAATGAGCAGTTCTTC
D: TRBD2
J: TRBJ2-1
size: .
V: TRBV11-3

CDR3: CAISDGPGTGDSQPQHF
DNA: TGTGCCATCAGTGACGGTCCCGGGACAGGGGATAGCCAGCCCCAGCATTTT
D: TRBD1
J: TRBJ1-5
size: .
V: TRBV10-3

CDR3: CASSLVERWADTQYF
DNA: TGTGCCAGCAGCTTGGTGGAAAGGTGGGCAGATACGCAGTATTTT
D: .
J: TRBJ2-3
size: few
V: TRBV5-5

CDR3: CASSGRPWSSYNEQFF
DNA: TGTGCCAGCAGCGGGAGACCATGGTCCTCATACAATGAGCAGTTCTTC
D: .
J: TRBJ2-1
size: .
V: TRBV9

CDR3: CASSFGNSPLHF
DNA: TGTGCCAGCAGCTTCGGCAATTCACCCCTCCACTTT
D: .
J: TRBJ1-6
size: .
V: TRBV11-2

CDR3: CASSLARGLSEQFF
DNA: TGTGCCAGCAGCTTAGCGAGGGGGCTGAGTGAGCAGTTCTTC
D: TRBD1
J: TRBJ2-1
size: .
V: TRBV11-2

CDR3: CASSFLALSGAEDTQYF
DNA: TGTGCCAGCAGCTTCCTTGCGCTTAGCGGGGCGGAGGATACGCAGTATTTT
D: TRBD2
J: TRBJ2-3
size: .
V: TRBV11-2

CDR3: CASSETGGNEKLFF
DNA: TGTGCCAGCAGCGAGACAGGGGGGAATGAAAAACTGTTTTTT
D: TRBD1
J: TRBJ1-4
size: .
V: TRBV9

CDR3: CASSLGWQMLEYF
DNA: TGTGCCAGCAGCTTAGGTTGGCAGATGTTGGAGTATTTT
D: .
J: TRBJ2-3
size: .
V: TRBV7-2

CDR3: CASSPGDREYSNQPQHF
DNA: TGTGCCAGCAGCCCCGGGGACAGAGAATATAGCAATCAGCCCCAGCATTTT
D: TRBD1
J: TRBJ1-5
size: few
V: TRBV7-9

CDR3: CASSLARVGSNQPQHF
DNA: TGTGCCAGCAGCTTAGCCAGGGTGGGGAGCAATCAGCCCCAGCATTTT
D: .
J: TRBJ1-5
size: .
V: TRBV7-8

CDR3: CATSSRPVRAGNTIYF
DNA: TGTGCCACCAGCAGTAGACCGGTTAGGGCTGGAAACACCATATATTTT
D: .
J: TRBJ1-3
size: .
V: TRBV15

CDR3: CASSLTSTEKLNTEAFF
DNA: TGTGCCAGCAGCTTAACTTCCACTGAGAAATTGAACACTGAAGCTTTCTTT
D: .
J: TRBJ1-1
size: .
V: TRBV7-9

CDR3: CASSSGAARRLFF
DNA: TGTGCCAGCAGCAGCGGGGCCGCTCGCCGTCTCTTCTTC
D: TRBD2
J: TRBJ2-4
size: .
V: TRBV28

CDR3: CATSRDPRPSQPQHF
DNA: TGTGCCACCAGCAGAGATCCCAGGCCCTCTCAGCCCCAGCATTTT
D: .
J: TRBJ1-5
size: .
V: TRBV15

CDR3: CASSLADREDGYTF
DNA: TGTGCCAGCAGCCTGGCCGACAGGGAGGATGGCTACACCTTC
D: TRBD1
J: TRBJ1-2
size: .
V: TRBV7-9